This T cell receptor beta chain is drawn from a study of cytomegalovirus exposure and HLA in healthy donors. This clone was found once. Vbeta (60) and Jbeta (13) primers were used in the PCR. Profiling relied on immunoSEQ multiplex PCR, and the TCRdb table lists in-frame clones only, not all of them. The profile shows about 77,000 clones, roughly four fifths of them singletons. This CDR3 contains 14 residues. Germline loops: CDR1 MNHNY, CDR2 SVGAGI (reference sequence). The V and J ends lost 2 bases and 3 bases, in that order; junction bases with no gene match: 3. Each donor was nominally healthy when sampled (though unrecorded immune exposures were likely).

The V call is TRBV6-6, the J call TRBJ1-2; 7 nucleotides match TRBD1. This receptor was identified in a man aged 35-49 years in good health and CMV-seronegative. The sequenced sample consisted of PBMCs. The CDR3 spells CASSYGQGDYGYTF. Written as DNA, the CDR3 is TGTGCCAGCAGTTACGGGCAGGGGGACTATGGCTACACCTTC.